The rows below give T cell receptor beta chains drawn from one sample of a study of blood T cell repertoires in COVID-19. The assay was immunoSEQ multiplex PCR, and TCRdb's table has in-frame clones only and misses some. The repertoire holds 190,000 or so clones, about 85% seen once, with around 19% in the top ten. The sequenced sample was PBMCs or T cells enriched from blood (not recorded which). The receptors were sampled from a man aged 40-49 years who had recovered from COVID-19. The CDR3 runs from the conserved cysteine through the conserved F or W. D genes are given only for firm matches. Some rows mark clone size as missing; the rest say once, few, many or name a class of expanded clone.

abundance,v_gene,j_gene,d_gene,CDR3nt,CDR3aa
NA,TRBV7-7,TRBJ2-3,NA,TGTGCTAGCAGCTTGGAAGTAGACGGGACTCTAGATACGCAGTATTTT,CASSLEVDGTLDTQYF
NA,TRBV10-3,TRBJ2-7,NA,TGTGCCATCAGTGATTTAAGGGGGGGCTCCTACGAGCAGTACTTC,CAISDLRGGSYEQYF
NA,TRBV19,TRBJ1-2,NA,TGTGCCAGTTCTCTAAACTATGGCTACACCTTC,CASSLNYGYTF
NA,TRBV5-4,TRBJ2-6,NA,TGTGCCAGCAGCTTGGCGGTTTCTGGGGCCAACGTCCTGACTTTC,CASSLAVSGANVLTF
NA,TRBV7-2,TRBJ2-1,TRBD2,TGTGCCAGCAGCTTAGAAGCACTAGCGGGAGGGCTCAATGAGCAGTTCTTC,CASSLEALAGGLNEQFF
NA,TRBV5-1,TRBJ1-4,TRBD1,TGCGCCAGCAGCCCGCGGACAGGGCCTAATGAAAAACTGTTTTTT,CASSPRTGPNEKLFF
NA,TRBV3-1/TRBV3-2,TRBJ1-2,NA,TGTGCCAGCAGCCAAGAATCCAGGATCTTCTTC,CASSQESRIFF
NA,TRBV5-1,TRBJ2-4,TRBD1,TGCGCCAGCAGCTGGACAGGGGGCGCCAAAAACATTCAGTACTTC,CASSWTGGAKNIQYF
NA,TRBV5-1,TRBJ2-3,TRBD2,TGCGCCAGCAGCTTTGGGACTAGCGGTTTGAGCACAGATACGCAGTATTTT,CASSFGTSGLSTDTQYF
NA,TRBV19,TRBJ2-6,NA,TGTGCCAGTAGTATAGAAGGCGGGTCCGGGGCCAACGTCCTGACTTTC,CASSIEGGSGANVLTF
NA,TRBV14,TRBJ1-4,NA,TGTGCCAGCAGCCAGGGAGGGGGGGCCCACGAAAAACTGTTTTTT,CASSQGGGAHEKLFF
NA,TRBV24-1,TRBJ2-5,NA,TGTGCCACCAGTGACCCGACAAGCCAGACCCAGTACTTC,CATSDPTSQTQYF
NA,TRBV2,TRBJ1-1,NA,TGTGCCAGCGGAGGACAGACTGCGGACACTGAAGCTTTCTTT,CASGGQTADTEAFF
NA,TRBV7-3,TRBJ1-2,TRBD1,TGTGCCAGCAGCGAGGACAGGGGAGGCTATGGCTACACCTTC,CASSEDRGGYGYTF
NA,TRBV5-4,TRBJ1-1,NA,TGTGCCAGCAGCCCCGGGACAATGAACACTGAAGCTTTCTTT,CASSPGTMNTEAFF
NA,TRBV9,TRBJ2-7,TRBD2,TGTGCCAGCAACCGGGCGGGGGATGAGTACGAGCAGTACTTC,CASNRAGDEYEQYF
NA,TRBV7-9,TRBJ2-5,NA,TGTGCCAGCAGCCACCCCCTCGGAACTAGTGGGACCCAGTACTTC,CASSHPLGTSGTQYF
NA,TRBV7-2,TRBJ2-3,NA,TGTGCCAGCAGCTTAACGGGATGGGACACAGATACGCAGTATTTT,CASSLTGWDTDTQYF
NA,TRBV6-1,TRBJ2-7,NA,TGTGCCAGCACCCCACGACACTATAGCGACGAGCAGTACTTC,CASTPRHYSDEQYF
NA,TRBV10-3,TRBJ2-1,TRBD2,TGTGCCATCAACCGGGACCGCGGGGGGGATGAGCAGTTCTTC,CAINRDRGGDEQFF
NA,TRBV4-1,TRBJ2-3,TRBD2,TGCGCCAGCAGCCAAGCACTAGCGGGAACAGATACGCAGTATTTT,CASSQALAGTDTQYF
NA,TRBV27,TRBJ2-7,NA,TGTGCCAGCAGTTTATCAACAGGGCCGGGGAGCGAGCAGTACTTC,CASSLSTGPGSEQYF
NA,TRBV19,TRBJ1-2,NA,TGTGCCAGTAGTATAGGACGGGGGACCTATGGCTACACCTTC,CASSIGRGTYGYTF
NA,TRBV6-1,TRBJ2-7,TRBD1,TGTGCCAGCAGTGAAAGGGACAGGTCAAACTACGAGCAGTACTTC,CASSERDRSNYEQYF
once,TRBV27,TRBJ2-3,TRBD1,TGTGCCAGCAGTCCAGGACAGGGGACGTCAGATACGCAGTATTTT,CASSPGQGTSDTQYF
NA,TRBV19,TRBJ1-6,TRBD1,TGTGCCAGTAACCCGACAGGGTCCTATAATTCACCCCTCCACTTT,CASNPTGSYNSPLHF
NA,TRBV5-1,TRBJ2-7,TRBD1,TGCGCCAGCAGCCCTGGGACAGGGGGCTACGAGCAGTACTTC,CASSPGTGGYEQYF
NA,TRBV7-9,TRBJ1-6,NA,TGTGCCAGCAGCTTAGCGCGAGGTGTCAAAAATTCACCCCTCCACTTT,CASSLARGVKNSPLHF
NA,TRBV7-9,TRBJ1-2,NA,TGTGCCAGCAGCCCTCGCGGAGGCCGAAAAAACTATGGCTACACCTTC,CASSPRGGRKNYGYTF
NA,TRBV7-3,TRBJ2-1,NA,TGTGCCAGCGCCCGGAGCTCCTACAATGAGCAGTTCTTC,CASARSSYNEQFF
NA,TRBV27,TRBJ1-2,NA,TGTGCCAGCAGTTTTTTCGGTTCCGGAGAGAGTGGCTACACCTTC,CASSFFGSGESGYTF
NA,TRBV7-2,TRBJ1-1,NA,TGTGCCAGCAGCTCCCAGGGGAACACTGAAGCTTTCTTT,CASSSQGNTEAFF